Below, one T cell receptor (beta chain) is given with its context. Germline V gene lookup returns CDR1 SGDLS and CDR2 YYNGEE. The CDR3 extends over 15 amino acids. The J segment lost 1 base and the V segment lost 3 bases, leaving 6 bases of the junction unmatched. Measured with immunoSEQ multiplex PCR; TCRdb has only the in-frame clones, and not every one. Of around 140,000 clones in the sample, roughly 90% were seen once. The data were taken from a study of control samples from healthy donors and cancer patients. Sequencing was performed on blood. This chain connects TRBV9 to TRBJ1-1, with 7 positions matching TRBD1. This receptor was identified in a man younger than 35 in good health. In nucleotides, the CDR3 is TGTGCCAGCAGCGGACAGACAGGGTCGAACACTGAAGCTTTCTTT. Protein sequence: CASSGQTGSNTEAFF.